Presented here are 7 T cell receptor beta chains from one specimen sequenced in a study of shared clonotypes between healthy human individuals. In the naive CD8 group, cells lacked CD45RO and were positively selected for CCR7, so terminally differentiated effector memory CD45RA+ cells were left out. Method: immunoSEQ multiplex PCR; TCRdb's copy keeps in-frame clones and lacks some. The sample has 760,000 or so clones; roughly 96% are singletons. The sample taken for sequencing was naive CD8+ T cells sorted from blood. The receptors were sampled from a young man in good health.

This clone appeared once. This rearrangement joins TRBV4-1 to TRBJ2-5, with 7 positions matching TRBD1. With 4 bases clipped from V and 4 bases from J, the junction kept 3 bases outside the gene matches. The V gene's germline CDR1 is MGHRA and CDR2 YSYEKL. CDR3 length: 13 amino acids. The CDR3 is CASSLTGLETQYF. The DNA of the CDR3 is TGCGCCAGCAGCCTGACAGGGTTAGAGACCCAGTACTTC.

The genes are TRBV30 and TRBJ2-7; 9 positions match TRBD2. The germline V gene has CDR1 GTSNPN and CDR2 SVGIG (reference sequence). The CDR3 is 12 residues long. CDR3 in DNA: TGTGCGTCCTTGGGACTAGCTGACGAGCAGTACTTC. Translation gives CASLGLADEQYF.

The chain couples TRBV27 to TRBJ2-1, with a tentative D call TRBD1 (5 bases). Trimming took 6 bases from V and 7 from J, leaving 16 bases between them. The length of the CDR3 is 14 residues. Germline CDR1 MNHEY, CDR2 SMNVEV (reference sequence). DNA of the CDR3: TGTGCCAGCAGGCTGACCGAAACAGGTAATGAGCAGTTCTTC. It translates to CASRLTETGNEQFF.

The gene calls are TRBV7-9 and TRBJ1-1, with 7 positions matching TRBD1. The CDR3 sequence is 13 residues long. Germline values: CDR1 SEHNR, CDR2 FQNEAQ (reference sequence). The V and J ends lost 4 bases and 8 bases, in that order; junction bases with no gene match: 7. Written as DNA, the CDR3 is TGTGCCAGCAGCTCTTGGGGGGACAGCGAAGCTTTCTTT. This sequence encodes CASSSWGDSEAFF.

The J gene is TRBJ2-7, the V gene TRBV7-6, with D hard to call. The CDR3 has 13 amino acids. Looked up from germline, CDR1 is SGHVS and CDR2 is FNYEAQ. V was shortened by 5 bases and J by 0 bases, with 8 bases between the two germline ends. CDR3 nucleotides: TGTGCCAGCAGCCCCGCAAACTCCTACGAGCAGTACTTC. Encoded protein: CASSPANSYEQYF.

The rearrangement joins TRBV27 to TRBJ2-7; the D gene is possibly TRBD2 (6 bases). V was pared by 1 base and J by 6 bases, with 19 bases between. The germline V gene encodes CDR1 MNHEY and CDR2 SMNVEV (reference sequence). This CDR3 region has 16 residues. The CDR3 DNA follows: TGTGCCAGCAGTTTATTTAGCGGTTCTCGAACCTCCGAGCAGTACTTC. This translates into CASSLFSGSRTSEQYF.

This clone was found once. The rearrangement links TRBV9 to TRBJ2-2; no clear D gene. This CDR3 comprises 13 residues. V lost 0 bases and J lost 6, with 6 bases in between. Germline CDR1 SGDLS, CDR2 YYNGEE. The CDR3 sequence is CASSVVSSGELFF. The DNA for the CDR3 is TGTGCCAGCAGCGTAGTGAGCTCCGGGGAGCTGTTTTTT.